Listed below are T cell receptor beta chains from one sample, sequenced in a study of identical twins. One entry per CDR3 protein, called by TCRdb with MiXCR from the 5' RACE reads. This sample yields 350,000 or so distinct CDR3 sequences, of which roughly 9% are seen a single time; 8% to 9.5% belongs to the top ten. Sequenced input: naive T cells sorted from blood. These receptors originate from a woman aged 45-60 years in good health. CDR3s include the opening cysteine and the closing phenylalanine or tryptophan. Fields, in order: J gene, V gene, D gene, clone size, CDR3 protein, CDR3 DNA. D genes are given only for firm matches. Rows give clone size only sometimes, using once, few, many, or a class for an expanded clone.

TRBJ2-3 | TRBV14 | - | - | CTSSPTSRDTQYF | TGTACCAGCAGCCCGACCTCACGGGATACGCAGTATTTT
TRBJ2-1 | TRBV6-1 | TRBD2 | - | CASSESGTARDEQFF | TGTGCCAGCAGCGAGAGCGGGACGGCTAGGGATGAGCAGTTCTTC
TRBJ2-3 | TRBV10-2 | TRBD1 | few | CASSEISQGIAQYF | TGCGCCAGCAGTGAGATATCACAGGGGATCGCGCAGTATTTT
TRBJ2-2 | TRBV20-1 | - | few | CSARDPRASYTGELFF | TGCAGTGCTAGAGATCCCCGGGCAAGCTACACCGGGGAGCTGTTTTTT
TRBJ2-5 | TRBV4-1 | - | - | CASSQVGGQETQYF | TGCGCCAGCAGCCAAGTCGGCGGCCAAGAGACCCAGTACTTC
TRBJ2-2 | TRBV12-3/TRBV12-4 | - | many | CASRPGLANTGELFF | TGTGCCAGCAGGCCGGGACTCGCGAACACCGGGGAGCTGTTTTTT
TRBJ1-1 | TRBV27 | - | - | CASSPPNRGNTEAFF | TGTGCCAGCAGCCCTCCTAACCGGGGGAACACTGAAGCTTTCTTT
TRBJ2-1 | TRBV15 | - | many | CATSRDLGEPNEQFF | TGTGCCACCAGCAGAGATCTAGGGGAACCTAATGAGCAGTTCTTC
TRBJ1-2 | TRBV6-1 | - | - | CASSDRQGDGYTF | TGTGCCAGCAGTGATAGGCAGGGAGATGGCTACACCTTC
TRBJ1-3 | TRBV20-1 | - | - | CSATTGDWNTIYF | TGCAGTGCCACTACCGGGGACTGGAACACCATATATTTT
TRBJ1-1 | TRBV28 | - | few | CASSPGNRAGTEAFF | TGTGCCAGCAGTCCAGGGAACAGGGCGGGCACTGAAGCTTTCTTT
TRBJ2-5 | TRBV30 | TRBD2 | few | CAWSVRLAGGETQYF | TGTGCCTGGAGTGTACGACTAGCGGGAGGAGAGACCCAGTACTTC
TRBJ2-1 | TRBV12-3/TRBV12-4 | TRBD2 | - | CASRTGLRDEQFF | TGTGCCAGCAGGACGGGACTAAGGGATGAGCAGTTCTTC
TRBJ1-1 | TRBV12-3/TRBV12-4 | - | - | CASSLGHRDTEAFF | TGTGCCAGCAGTTTAGGGCACAGGGACACTGAAGCTTTCTTT
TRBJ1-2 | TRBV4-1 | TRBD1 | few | CASSQLGQGADGYTF | TGCGCCAGCAGCCAACTGGGACAGGGAGCGGATGGCTACACCTTC
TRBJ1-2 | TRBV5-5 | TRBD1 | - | CASSLSATGPLKNYGYTF | TGTGCCAGCAGCCTATCCGCGACAGGGCCTCTAAAGAACTATGGCTACACCTTC
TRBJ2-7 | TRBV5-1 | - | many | CASSLVGVEQYF | TGCGCCAGCAGCTTGGTTGGGGTCGAGCAGTACTTC
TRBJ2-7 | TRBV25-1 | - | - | CASSLPGSEQYF | TGTGCCAGCAGTCTACCGGGGTCCGAGCAGTACTTC